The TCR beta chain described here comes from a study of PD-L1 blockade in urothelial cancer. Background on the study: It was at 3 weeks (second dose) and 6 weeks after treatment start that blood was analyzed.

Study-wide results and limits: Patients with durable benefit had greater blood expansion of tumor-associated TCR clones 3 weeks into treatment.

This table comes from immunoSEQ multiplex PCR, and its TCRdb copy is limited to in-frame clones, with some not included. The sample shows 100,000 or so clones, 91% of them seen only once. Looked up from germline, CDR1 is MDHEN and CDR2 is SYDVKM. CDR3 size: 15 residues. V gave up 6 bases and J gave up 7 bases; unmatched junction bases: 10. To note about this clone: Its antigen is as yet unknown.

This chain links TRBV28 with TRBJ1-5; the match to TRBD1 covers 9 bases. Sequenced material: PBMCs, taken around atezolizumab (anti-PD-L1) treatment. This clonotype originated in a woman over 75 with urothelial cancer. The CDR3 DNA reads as TGTGCCAGCAGCTCCGGACAGGGGAATTACCAGCCCCAGCATTTT. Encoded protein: CASSSGQGNYQPQHF.